These T cell receptor beta chains were read from a single sample in a study of T cell repertoires in cytomegalovirus infection. TCRdb re-called the reads with MiXCR, one entry per CDR3 protein. This table has a few hundred thousand distinct CDR3 sequences, 40% appearing once. These receptors' antigens are unknown. The sample here was cultured PBMCs, taken from culture after CMV antigen stimulation. Receptors were obtained from a human donor in good health (CMV status not recorded). Some clones in this sample may be carry-over from other donors' samples. CDR3s include the opening cysteine and the closing phenylalanine or tryptophan. D genes are given only for firm matches. Rows may omit the clone size; those that give it use once, few, many or a size class.

cdr3_length: 15
v_call: TRBV12-5
clone_size: NA
d_call: NA
j_call: TRBJ2-1
cdr3_aa: CASGPAAPGVNEQFF
cdr3_nt: TGTGCTAGTGGTCCTGCGGCCCCGGGCGTGAATGAGCAGTTCTTC

cdr3_length: 15
v_call: TRBV11-1
clone_size: once
d_call: NA
j_call: TRBJ2-2
cdr3_aa: CASSLAQTNTGELFF
cdr3_nt: TGTGCCAGCAGCTTAGCCCAAACGAACACCGGGGAGCTGTTTTTT

cdr3_length: 15
v_call: TRBV12-5
clone_size: NA
d_call: TRBD2
j_call: TRBJ2-5
cdr3_aa: CASGIGLAGMETQYF
cdr3_nt: TGTGCTAGTGGTATCGGACTAGCGGGGATGGAGACCCAGTACTTC

cdr3_length: 13
v_call: TRBV12-3/TRBV12-4
clone_size: NA
d_call: NA
j_call: TRBJ2-1
cdr3_aa: CATGAPPGNEQFF
cdr3_nt: TGTGCCACCGGGGCACCCCCTGGAAATGAGCAGTTCTTC

cdr3_length: 17
v_call: TRBV6-1
clone_size: few
d_call: NA
j_call: TRBJ2-7
cdr3_aa: CASSEAFVRGISYEQYF
cdr3_nt: TGTGCCAGCAGTGAAGCGTTCGTGAGGGGGATTTCCTACGAGCAGTACTTC

cdr3_length: 14
v_call: TRBV7-2
clone_size: few
d_call: NA
j_call: TRBJ1-5
cdr3_aa: CASSLDLMDQPQHF
cdr3_nt: TGTGCCAGCAGCTTAGACTTGATGGATCAGCCCCAGCATTTT

cdr3_length: 14
v_call: TRBV11-2
clone_size: NA
d_call: NA
j_call: TRBJ2-5
cdr3_aa: CASSLGVGGETQYF
cdr3_nt: TGTGCCAGCAGCTTAGGTGTGGGGGGAGAGACCCAGTACTTC

cdr3_length: 14
v_call: TRBV3-1
clone_size: few
d_call: NA
j_call: TRBJ2-1
cdr3_aa: CASSQDGRYNEQFF
cdr3_nt: TGTGCCAGCAGCCAAGACGGGCGCTACAATGAGCAGTTCTTC

cdr3_length: 14
v_call: TRBV28
clone_size: NA
d_call: TRBD1
j_call: TRBJ1-5
cdr3_aa: CASSFLQGAQPQHF
cdr3_nt: TGTGCCAGCAGTTTTTTGCAGGGGGCCCAGCCCCAGCATTTT

cdr3_length: 15
v_call: TRBV7-2
clone_size: NA
d_call: NA
j_call: TRBJ1-4
cdr3_aa: CASSAYSGANEKLFF
cdr3_nt: TGTGCCAGCAGCGCCTACAGTGGAGCTAATGAAAAACTGTTTTTT

cdr3_length: 14
v_call: TRBV12-3/TRBV12-4
clone_size: NA
d_call: TRBD2
j_call: TRBJ2-1
cdr3_aa: CASTHSGMYNEQFF
cdr3_nt: TGTGCCAGCACTCATAGCGGGATGTACAATGAGCAGTTCTTC

cdr3_length: 15
v_call: TRBV7-2
clone_size: NA
d_call: NA
j_call: TRBJ2-7
cdr3_aa: CASSLQGTDSYEQYF
cdr3_nt: TGTGCCAGCAGCTTACAGGGGACGGACTCCTACGAGCAGTACTTC

cdr3_length: 14
v_call: TRBV2
clone_size: NA
d_call: NA
j_call: TRBJ1-5
cdr3_aa: CASSGGTANQPQHF
cdr3_nt: TGTGCCAGCAGTGGGGGGACGGCCAATCAGCCCCAGCATTTT

cdr3_length: 13
v_call: TRBV7-2
clone_size: many
d_call: NA
j_call: TRBJ2-1
cdr3_aa: CASSFRRKEEQFF
cdr3_nt: TGTGCCAGCAGCTTTAGACGGAAAGAAGAGCAGTTCTTC

cdr3_length: 14
v_call: TRBV11-2
clone_size: few
d_call: NA
j_call: TRBJ2-7
cdr3_aa: CASSPGEGAYEQYF
cdr3_nt: TGTGCCAGCAGCCCCGGGGAGGGGGCCTACGAGCAGTACTTC

cdr3_length: 12
v_call: TRBV2
clone_size: NA
d_call: TRBD2
j_call: TRBJ2-1
cdr3_aa: CASSAAGTSFIF
cdr3_nt: TGTGCCAGCAGTGCGGCAGGGACTAGTTTCATCTTC

cdr3_length: 16
v_call: TRBV4-1
clone_size: NA
d_call: TRBD1
j_call: TRBJ1-6
cdr3_aa: CASSQVGAGGGSPLHF
cdr3_nt: TGCGCCAGCAGCCAAGTTGGCGCAGGGGGGGGATCACCCCTCCACTTT

cdr3_length: 14
v_call: TRBV19
clone_size: few
d_call: TRBD1
j_call: TRBJ2-7
cdr3_aa: CASRRQGWSYEQYF
cdr3_nt: TGTGCCAGTCGACGACAGGGGTGGTCCTACGAGCAGTACTTC

cdr3_length: 15
v_call: TRBV2
clone_size: once
d_call: NA
j_call: TRBJ1-5
cdr3_aa: CASSEGAQVYQPQHF
cdr3_nt: TGTGCCAGCAGTGAAGGGGCCCAGGTATATCAGCCCCAGCATTTT

cdr3_length: 17
v_call: TRBV6-1
clone_size: many
d_call: TRBD2
j_call: TRBJ2-6
cdr3_aa: CASSRAGGRSGANVLTF
cdr3_nt: TGTGCCAGCAGTAGGGCGGGGGGCCGCTCTGGGGCCAACGTCCTGACTTTC

cdr3_length: 17
v_call: TRBV7-2
clone_size: NA
d_call: TRBD2
j_call: TRBJ2-7
cdr3_aa: CASSQYPGAGVPDEQYF
cdr3_nt: TGTGCCAGCAGTCAATACCCCGGAGCGGGAGTTCCGGACGAGCAGTACTTC

cdr3_length: 14
v_call: TRBV10-3
clone_size: NA
d_call: NA
j_call: TRBJ1-5
cdr3_aa: CATGTGYSNQPQHF
cdr3_nt: TGTGCCACCGGGACGGGATATAGCAATCAGCCCCAGCATTTT

cdr3_length: 16
v_call: TRBV7-9
clone_size: few
d_call: NA
j_call: TRBJ1-4
cdr3_aa: CASSWSPAATNEKLFF
cdr3_nt: TGTGCCAGCAGCTGGAGCCCAGCTGCAACTAATGAAAAACTGTTTTTT

cdr3_length: 15
v_call: TRBV7-2
clone_size: NA
d_call: TRBD2
j_call: TRBJ2-1
cdr3_aa: CASSLGLAGRDEQFF
cdr3_nt: TGTGCCAGCAGCTTAGGCCTAGCGGGACGGGATGAGCAGTTCTTC

cdr3_length: 13
v_call: TRBV7-9
clone_size: few
d_call: NA
j_call: TRBJ2-6
cdr3_aa: CASSLGVANVLTF
cdr3_nt: TGTGCCAGCAGCTTAGGGGTCGCCAACGTCCTGACTTTC

cdr3_length: 15
v_call: TRBV10-3
clone_size: NA
d_call: NA
j_call: TRBJ1-3
cdr3_aa: CATSPAVPSGNTIYF
cdr3_nt: TGTGCCACCTCCCCGGCGGTCCCCTCTGGAAACACCATATATTTT

cdr3_length: 15
v_call: TRBV2
clone_size: NA
d_call: NA
j_call: TRBJ2-3
cdr3_aa: CASSERVRAVDTQYF
cdr3_nt: TGTGCCAGCAGTGAGAGGGTCAGGGCAGTAGATACGCAGTATTTT

cdr3_length: 15
v_call: TRBV9
clone_size: NA
d_call: NA
j_call: TRBJ2-7
cdr3_aa: CARRCPRKFEGEQYF
cdr3_nt: TGTGCCAGGAGATGCCCCCGGAAGTTCGAGGGCGAGCAGTACTTC